This T cell receptor beta chain was retrieved from a study of T cells in Graves' hyperthyroidism and ophthalmopathy. Lactation, pregnancy, other autoimmune disease or uncontrolled infection excluded patients. This clonotype was seen a handful of times. Researchers took RNA transcripts and amplified the TCR beta CDR3 regions from them. First-round RT-PCR with HTBI primers amplified the TCR CDR3 region. One entry per CDR3 protein, called by TCRdb with MiXCR from the multiplex PCR reads. The sample has around 350,000 distinct CDR3 sequences, roughly 25% seen once. The germline CDR1 and CDR2 sequences are SGHRS and YFSETQ. V was clipped by 5 bases and J by 3 bases, with 9 bases between them. This CDR3 region has 12 residues.

This TCR was recovered from a man between 50 and 59 years old with Graves' hyperthyroidism. The V call is TRBV5-1, the J call TRBJ2-7; D gene uncertain. The sequenced material came from blood. CDR3 in amino acids: CASSGVNYEQYF. The CDR3 DNA is TGCGCCAGCAGTGGGGTGAACTACGAGCAGTACTTC. The full variable domain, its missing parts supplied by reference TRBV5-1 and TRBJ2-7, is KAGVTQTPRYLIKTRGQQVTLSCSPISGHRSVSWYQQTPGQGLQFLFEYFSETQRNKGNFPGRFSGRQFSNSRSEMNVSTLELGDSALYLCASSGVNYEQYFGPGTRLTVT.